A selection of T cell receptor beta chains follows, all from one sample in a study of blood T cell repertoires in COVID-19. This table comes from immunoSEQ multiplex PCR, and its TCRdb copy is limited to in-frame clones, with some not included. The table shows roughly 220,000 clones, with 80% to 90% occurring only once. Source material: peripheral blood. The receptors come from a woman aged 55-75 years who had recovered from COVID-19. CDR3s include the opening cysteine and the closing phenylalanine or tryptophan. The D gene is left open where the match is weak. A row's size may be missing; if present it is once, few, many or a size class.

cdr3_aa	cdr3_nt	v_call	clone_size	j_call	d_call
CASWAGQNTGELFF	TGTGCCAGCTGGGCAGGCCAGAACACCGGGGAGCTGTTTTTT	TRBV6-5	.	TRBJ2-2	.
CASRELGTGGWETQYF	TGTGCCAGCAGGGAATTGGGTACAGGGGGCTGGGAGACCCAGTACTTC	TRBV2	once	TRBJ2-5	TRBD1
CASSGLSRESGYTF	TGTGCCAGCAGTGGCCTCTCTCGAGAGTCCGGCTACACCTTC	TRBV25-1	.	TRBJ1-2	.
CASSLVDRGPNQPQHF	TGTGCCAGCAGCTTAGTTGACAGGGGACCCAATCAGCCCCAGCATTTT	TRBV7-8	few	TRBJ1-5	TRBD1
CASSQESGTNYGYTF	TGTGCCAGCAGCCAAGAATCAGGGACAAACTATGGCTACACCTTC	TRBV3-1/TRBV3-2	.	TRBJ1-2	.
CASSPSERANTGELFF	TGTGCCAGCAGCCCCTCGGAGCGGGCGAACACCGGGGAGCTGTTTTTT	TRBV9	.	TRBJ2-2	.
CASRPPGRRDRKLFF	TGTGCCAGCCGCCCTCCGGGCCGTCGGGATAGAAAACTGTTTTTT	TRBV11-2	once	TRBJ1-4	.
CASSPQGRANYGYTF	TGTGCCAGCAGCCCACAGGGTAGAGCTAACTATGGCTACACCTTC	TRBV7-9	.	TRBJ1-2	.
CASSQPTGDGNTIYF	TGCGCCAGCAGCCAACCTACAGGGGACGGAAACACCATATATTTT	TRBV4-1	.	TRBJ1-3	TRBD1
CASSDRDSGSPLHF	TGTGCCAGCAGTGACCGGGACAGTGGTTCACCCCTCCACTTT	TRBV6-1	few	TRBJ1-6	TRBD1
CASSDTSRADSFYEQYF	TGTGCCAGCAGTGACACTTCGAGGGCGGACAGCTTCTACGAGCAGTACTTC	TRBV6-4	.	TRBJ2-7	.
CASRHIGLAGYQETQYF	TGTGCCAGCAGACACATAGGACTAGCGGGGTACCAAGAGACCCAGTACTTC	TRBV3-1/TRBV3-2	.	TRBJ2-5	TRBD2
CASSPGTSGGKTYEQYF	TGTGCCAGCAGCCCAGGGACTAGCGGGGGGAAGACCTACGAGCAGTACTTC	TRBV3-1/TRBV3-2	.	TRBJ2-7	TRBD2
CASISREGSEAFF	TGTGCCAGCATATCTCGTGAGGGCTCTGAAGCTTTCTTT	TRBV2	.	TRBJ1-1	.
CASSPGDSQETQYF	TGTGCCAGCAGCCCAGGGGACAGCCAAGAGACCCAGTACTTC	TRBV7-2	.	TRBJ2-5	TRBD1
CASSSLGRGATDTQYF	TGTGCCAGCAGTTCCCTAGGGAGGGGGGCCACAGATACGCAGTATTTT	TRBV6-5	.	TRBJ2-3	.
CASSPRDRMNTEAFF	TGTGCCAGCAGCCCTCGGGACAGAATGAACACTGAAGCTTTCTTT	TRBV7-9	.	TRBJ1-1	TRBD1
CASSQRGDTEAFF	TGTGCCAGCAGCCAAAGAGGTGACACTGAAGCTTTCTTT	TRBV3-1/TRBV3-2	.	TRBJ1-1	.
CASSLVWQSTEAFF	TGTGCCAGCAGCTTGGTGTGGCAATCCACTGAAGCTTTCTTT	TRBV5-5	many	TRBJ1-1	.
CASSLARRSTGELFF	TGTGCCAGCAGCTTAGCGCGCCGGAGCACCGGGGAGCTGTTTTTT	TRBV7-6	.	TRBJ2-2	.
CASVEGPNTGELFF	TGTGCCAGCGTGGAGGGACCAAACACCGGGGAGCTGTTTTTT	TRBV2	.	TRBJ2-2	.
CASSFSGDRDRNTEAFF	TGTGCCAGCAGCTTCTCGGGTGACAGGGACAGGAACACTGAAGCTTTCTTT	TRBV5-6	.	TRBJ1-1	TRBD1
CASRPTENYGYTF	TGTGCCAGCAGACCGACAGAGAACTATGGCTACACCTTC	TRBV2	.	TRBJ1-2	.
CASSPSGRTEAFF	TGTGCCAGCAGCCCTTCAGGGCGAACTGAAGCTTTCTTT	TRBV7-2	.	TRBJ1-1	.
CASSLASAGLNEKLFF	TGCGCCAGCAGCTTGGCCTCGGCAGGGCTTAATGAAAAACTGTTTTTT	TRBV5-1	.	TRBJ1-4	.
CASRGSSYNEQFF	TGTGCCAGCCGGGGAAGCTCCTACAATGAGCAGTTCTTC	TRBV6-5	.	TRBJ2-1	.